The present T cell receptor beta chain was sequenced within a study of blood T cell repertoires in COVID-19. Study summary: The United States, Italy and Spain were the sources of the acute and convalescent COVID-19 samples. From T cells, B-cell-depleted T cells, or PBMCs came the material, which was cDNA or gDNA.

The CDR3 consists of 14 residues. Germline V gene data show CDR1 as SGHDT and CDR2 as YYEEEE. Unmatched junction bases numbered 4, after V lost 3 bases and J lost 7 bases. TCRdb keeps only in-frame clones here, not all; method: immunoSEQ multiplex PCR. The top ten hold around 5.8% of the sample, which has about 84,000 clones, about 80% seen once. The chain recombines TRBV5-6 with TRBJ2-2, with TRBD1 matching 9 bases. This clonotype was sampled from a man aged 45 to 65 with active or convalescent COVID-19. The source material was peripheral blood. CDR3 bases: TGTGCCAGCAGCTGGGACAGGGTTGGCGGGGAGCTGTTTTTT. Its translation: CASSWDRVGGELFF. Full variable domain (missing parts from reference TRBV5-6 and TRBJ2-2): DAGVTQSPTHLIKTRGQQVTLRCSPKSGHDTVSWYQQALGQGPQFIFQYYEEEERQRGNFPDRFSGHQFPNYSSELNVNALLLGDSALYLCASSWDRVGGELFFGEGSRLTVL.